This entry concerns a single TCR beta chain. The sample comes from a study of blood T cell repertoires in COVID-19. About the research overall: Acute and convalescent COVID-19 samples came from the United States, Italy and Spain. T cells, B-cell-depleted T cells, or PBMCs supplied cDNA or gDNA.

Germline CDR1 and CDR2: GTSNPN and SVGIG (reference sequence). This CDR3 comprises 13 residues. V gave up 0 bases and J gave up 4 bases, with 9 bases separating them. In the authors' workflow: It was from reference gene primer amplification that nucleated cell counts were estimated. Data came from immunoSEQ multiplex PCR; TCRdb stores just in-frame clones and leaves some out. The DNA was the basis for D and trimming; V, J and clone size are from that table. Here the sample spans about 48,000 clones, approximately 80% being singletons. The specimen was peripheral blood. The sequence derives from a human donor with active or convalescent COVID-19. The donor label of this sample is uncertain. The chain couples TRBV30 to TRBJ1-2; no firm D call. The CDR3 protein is CAWSVGLGYGYTF. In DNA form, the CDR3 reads TGTGCCTGGAGTGTAGGTCTAGGCTATGGCTACACCTTC.